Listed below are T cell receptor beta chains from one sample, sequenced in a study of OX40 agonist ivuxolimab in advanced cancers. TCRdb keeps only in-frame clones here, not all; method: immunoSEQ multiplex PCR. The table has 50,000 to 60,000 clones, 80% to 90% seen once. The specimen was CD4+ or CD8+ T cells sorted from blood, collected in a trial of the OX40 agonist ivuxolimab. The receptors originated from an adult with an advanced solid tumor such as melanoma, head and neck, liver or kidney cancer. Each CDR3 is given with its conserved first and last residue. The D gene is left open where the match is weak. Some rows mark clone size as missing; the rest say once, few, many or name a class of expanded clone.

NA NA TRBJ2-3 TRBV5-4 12 TGTGCCAGCAGCCCGTTAAGAGGTACGCAGTATTTT CASSPLRGTQYF
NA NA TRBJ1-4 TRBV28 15 TGTGCCAGCAGCCCCCGAGGGGGGTCTAATGAAAAACTGTTTTTT CASSPRGGSNEKLFF
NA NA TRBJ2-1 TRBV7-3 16 TGTGCCAGCAGCTTAAATGGCAGGAGCTCCTACAATGAGCAGTTCTTC CASSLNGRSSYNEQFF
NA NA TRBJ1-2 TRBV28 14 TGTGCCAGCAGTCGTCTTGGGGGGGATAGTGGCTACACCTTC CASSRLGGDSGYTF
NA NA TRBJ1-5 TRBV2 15 TGTGCCAGCAGCAGGACCGGACCTACACCGGGGCCCCAGCATTTT CASSRTGPTPGPQHF
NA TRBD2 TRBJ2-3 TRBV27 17 TGTGCCAGCAGTCCGGATCCGGGACTAGCCCTCGGAGATACGCAGTATTTT CASSPDPGLALGDTQYF
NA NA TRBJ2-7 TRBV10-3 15 TGTGCCATCAGTGACGGGGGATCTCACTCCTACGAGCAGTACTTC CAISDGGSHSYEQYF
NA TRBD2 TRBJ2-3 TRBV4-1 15 TGCGCCAGCAGCCAGCGGGAGGGCCGCACAGATACGCAGTATTTT CASSQREGRTDTQYF
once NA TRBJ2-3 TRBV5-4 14 TGTGCCAGCAGCTTGTGGCTGACGACAGATACGCAGTATTTT CASSLWLTTDTQYF
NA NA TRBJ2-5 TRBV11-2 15 TGTGCCAGCAGCTTAGGTCCGACAGGCCAAGAGACCCAGTACTTC CASSLGPTGQETQYF
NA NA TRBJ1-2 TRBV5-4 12 TGTGCCAGCAGCTACGGGGTTGGCGGCTACACCTTC CASSYGVGGYTF
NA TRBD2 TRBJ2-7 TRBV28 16 TGTGCCAGCAGGGACAGACCTAGCGGGAAGTGGAACGAGCAGTACTTC CASRDRPSGKWNEQYF
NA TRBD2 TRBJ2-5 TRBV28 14 TGTGCCAGCAGGGGCCGCGGGAGTGGAGAGACCCAGTACTTC CASRGRGSGETQYF
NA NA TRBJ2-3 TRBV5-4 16 TGTGCCAGCAGCTCCGACAGGTGGATCGACACAGATACGCAGTATTTT CASSSDRWIDTDTQYF
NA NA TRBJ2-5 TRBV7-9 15 TGTGCCAGCAGCTTAGGTTCAGCAAGCCAAGAGACCCAGTACTTC CASSLGSASQETQYF
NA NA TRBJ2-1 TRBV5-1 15 TGCGCCAGCAGCTTGGCGGAGGGCTCCTACAATGAGCAGTTCTTC CASSLAEGSYNEQFF
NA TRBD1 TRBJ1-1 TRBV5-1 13 TGCGCCAGCAGCAACGGGACAGGAGGTGAGGCTTTCTTT CASSNGTGGEAFF
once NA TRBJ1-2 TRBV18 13 TGTGCCAGCTCACCACTTAAGGGGGAAGGCTACACCTTC CASSPLKGEGYTF
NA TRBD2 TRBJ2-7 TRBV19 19 TGTGCCAGTAGCACCCAGCCGGGACTAGCGGGAGGTCCAGCCTACGAGCAGTACTTC CASSTQPGLAGGPAYEQYF
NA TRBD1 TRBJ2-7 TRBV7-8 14 TGTGCCAGCAGCGAGAGACAGGGTTTCTACGAGCAGTACTTC CASSERQGFYEQYF
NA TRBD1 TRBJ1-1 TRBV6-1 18 TGTGCCAGCAGTGAAGCGCCGGGACAGAGCATTATGAACACTGAAGCTTTCTTT CASSEAPGQSIMNTEAFF
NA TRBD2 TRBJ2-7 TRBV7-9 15 TGTGCCAGCAGCGAGAATAGCGGGAGGGAGTACGAGCAGTACTTC CASSENSGREYEQYF
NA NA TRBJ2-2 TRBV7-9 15 TGTGCCAGCAGCTTAGTCAGGGGCGACACCGGGGAGCTGTTTTTT CASSLVRGDTGELFF
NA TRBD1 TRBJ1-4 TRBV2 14 TGTGCCAGCAGAGACAGGGGGCCGGTCGAAAAACTGTTTTTT CASRDRGPVEKLFF
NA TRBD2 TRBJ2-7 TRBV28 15 TGTGCCTGCAGTCCGCCTAGCGGGAGGCTCACCGAGCAGTACTTC CACSPPSGRLTEQYF
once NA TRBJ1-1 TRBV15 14 TGTGCCACCAGCAACAGAGTCGGTGTCACTGAAGCTTTCTTT CATSNRVGVTEAFF
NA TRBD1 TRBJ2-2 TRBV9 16 TGTGCCAGCAGCGTACGACAGGGGCAGAACACCGGGGAGCTGTTTTTT CASSVRQGQNTGELFF
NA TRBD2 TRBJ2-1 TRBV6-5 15 TGTGCCAGCAGGGTAGCCGGGACTAGCGGATATGAGCAGTTCTTC CASRVAGTSGYEQFF
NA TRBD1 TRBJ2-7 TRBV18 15 TGTGCCAGCTCACCACTGGACAGGGCCGTACGCGAGCAGTACTTC CASSPLDRAVREQYF
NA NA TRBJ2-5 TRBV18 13 TGTGCCAGCTCACCACTCGACGTTGAGACCCAGTACTTC CASSPLDVETQYF
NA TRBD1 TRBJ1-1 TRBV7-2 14 TGTGCCAGCAGTTTCCAAGGACAGGGGACTGAAGCTTTCTTT CASSFQGQGTEAFF
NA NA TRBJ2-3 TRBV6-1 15 TGTGCCAGCAGTGAAGCTAGGTTTGGCACAGATACGCAGTATTTT CASSEARFGTDTQYF
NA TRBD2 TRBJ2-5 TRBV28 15 TGTGCCAGCAGCCTTCCTCTAGCGGGCGGGGAGACCCAGTACTTC CASSLPLAGGETQYF
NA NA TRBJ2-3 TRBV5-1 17 TGCGCCAGCAGCCCGCCGTTGACAGGTGTGAGGGCAGATACGCAGTATTTT CASSPPLTGVRADTQYF
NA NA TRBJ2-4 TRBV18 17 TGTGCCAGCTCACCGTTAACCTCCGGGACGGGCAAAAACATTCAGTACTTC CASSPLTSGTGKNIQYF
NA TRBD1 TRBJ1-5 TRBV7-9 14 TGTGCCAGCAGCTTACAGGGGGCTAATCAGCCCCAGCATTTT CASSLQGANQPQHF
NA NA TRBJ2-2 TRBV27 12 TGTGCCAGCAGGACAATCACCGGGGAGCTGTTTTTT CASRTITGELFF